These 30 T cell receptor beta chains share one sample of origin, sequenced in a study of T cells after yellow fever vaccination. Using its own MiXCR run on the 5' RACE reads, TCRdb lists one record per CDR3 protein. This sample has 500,000 to 700,000 distinct CDR3 sequences, with roughly a fifth found just once. The sample here was PBMCs, taken 15 days after the yellow fever booster vaccination. The receptors originated from a man aged 30 to 39 who received the YFV17D yellow fever vaccine.

This clonotype was detected ten times or more. This chain connects TRBV15 to TRBJ2-3; D uncertain. The CDR3 totals 12 residues. In germline, CDR1 is LNHNV, CDR2 YYDKDF (reference sequence). Trimming removed 6 bases from V and 9 bases from J, with 13 bases in between. CDR3 amino acids: CATSKGQGTQYF. The CDR3 bases are TGTGCCACCAGTAAGGGCCAAGGAACGCAGTATTTT.

This chain joins TRBV19 and TRBJ2-1, with TRBD1 matching 7 bases. Germline V gene lookup returns CDR1 LNHDA and CDR2 SQIVND (reference sequence). CDR3 length: 17 residues. The trim removed 4 bases at V and 2 bases at J, leaving 11 bases unmatched. This CDR3 is CASSTRGPPSTYNEQFF. The DNA of the CDR3 is TGTGCCAGTAGTACTAGGGGGCCCCCCTCGACCTACAATGAGCAGTTCTTC. Drawing the rest from reference TRBV19 and TRBJ2-1, the complete variable domain is DGGITQSPKYLFRKEGQNVTLSCEQNLNHDAMYWYRQDPGQGLRLIYYSQIVNDFQKGDIAEGYSVSREKKESFPLTVTSAQKNPTAFYLCASSTRGPPSTYNEQFFGPGTRLTVL.

There are a few counts of this clonotype. V usage is TRBV7-9 and J usage is TRBJ2-7; TRBD2 matches 9 bases. The CDR3 spans 17 residues. V shed 5 bases, J shed 6 bases, and the junction held 17 bases outside the gene matches. Germline V gene data show CDR1 as SEHNR and CDR2 as FQNEAQ (reference sequence). The CDR3 DNA reads as TGTGCCAGCAGCCCCCCGATCTCGGGACTAGCTGAGGTCGAGCAGTACTTC. Translating gives CASSPPISGLAEVEQYF.

This chain links TRBV30 with TRBJ1-5; 11 bases line up with TRBD1. Germline V gene lookup returns CDR1 GTSNPN and CDR2 SVGIG (reference sequence). V lost 0 bases, J lost 2 bases, and 3 bases stayed unmatched. The CDR3 is 16 amino acids. Here the CDR3 DNA reads TGTGCCTGGAGTGTGCCGGGACAGGGGGGCAATCAGCCCCAGCATTTT. Encoded protein: CAWSVPGQGGNQPQHF.

The V gene is TRBV11-2, the J gene TRBJ2-6; the match to TRBD2 covers 12 bases. CDR1 and CDR2 from the germline V gene are SGHAT and FQNNGV. There are 20 residues in the CDR3. J was trimmed by 4 bases and V by 2 bases; bases with no gene match: 12. This CDR3 reads CASSLNPPSGRASGANVLTF. The CDR3 nucleotides are TGTGCCAGCAGCTTAAACCCTCCTAGCGGGAGGGCCTCGGGGGCCAACGTCCTGACTTTC.

This clonotype was seen only a few times. V usage is TRBV5-1 and J usage is TRBJ2-7; the match to TRBD1 covers 8 bases. With 1 base clipped from V and 3 bases from J, the junction kept 3 bases outside the gene matches. The CDR3 consists of 14 residues. CDR1 is SGHRS and CDR2 is YFSETQ in the germline V gene. In DNA, the CDR3 is TGCGCCAGCAGCTTGTACGGACAGGGCTACGAGCAGTACTTC. It is translated as CASSLYGQGYEQYF.

This clonotype turned up a few times. V usage is TRBV5-1 and J usage is TRBJ2-7, with 7 bases matching TRBD2. The CDR3 has 14 amino acids. Trimming cost V 2 bases and J 3 bases; bases outside gene matches: 5. CDR1 is SGHRS and CDR2 is YFSETQ in the germline V gene. In DNA form, the CDR3 reads TGCGCCAGCAGCTTCGGGGGAGGGAACTACGAGCAGTACTTC. Amino acids: CASSFGGGNYEQYF.

The gene calls are TRBV5-1 and TRBJ2-5; TRBD2 matches at 13 bases. The CDR3 contains 15 residues. Germline-derived CDR1 and CDR2 are SGHRS and YFSETQ. After removal of 5 bases from V and 2 bases from J, the junction contained 3 bases not matched to a gene. The CDR3 nucleotides are TGCGCCAGCAGACTAGCGGGAGGGGCACAAGAGACCCAGTACTTC. Encoded protein: CASRLAGGAQETQYF. Complete variable domain (other parts from reference TRBV5-1 and TRBJ2-5): KAGVTQTPRYLIKTRGQQVTLSCSPISGHRSVSWYQQTPGQGLQFLFEYFSETQRNKGNFPGRFSGRQFSNSRSEMNVSTLELGDSALYLCASRLAGGAQETQYFGPGTRLLVL.

This clonotype was seen more than once but under ten times. The rearrangement joins TRBV29-1 to TRBJ2-1; D possibly uses TRBD1 or TRBD2 (6 bases each). Looked up from germline, CDR1 is SQVTM and CDR2 is ANQGSEA. The CDR3 sequence is 15 residues long. Deletions cut 4 bases from V and 8 bases from J, with 21 bases between. As DNA, the CDR3 is TGCAGCGTTGTCGGGGGCGGGAAGGGGCTCCATGAGCAGTTCTTC. Protein sequence: CSVVGGGKGLHEQFF.

This clonotype came up many times. V and J are TRBV12-3 or TRBV12-4 and TRBJ2-3; 7 bases map to TRBD1. After removal of 5 bases from V and 4 bases from J, the junction contained 3 bases not matched to a gene. The CDR3 consists of 13 residues. As DNA, the CDR3 is TGTGCCAGCAGTGCAACAGGGGCAGATACGCAGTATTTT. This gives the protein CASSATGADTQYF.

This clonotype has only a few counts. The chain carries TRBV10-3 and TRBJ2-7; D not certain. Germline-derived CDR1 and CDR2 are ENHRY and SYGVKD. V was clipped by 8 bases and J by 5 bases, with 10 bases between them. CDR3 length: 11 residues. CDR3: CAISPSDEQYF. The CDR3 region has the DNA TGTGCCATCTCGCCTAGTGACGAGCAGTACTTC.

The genes are TRBV7-2 and TRBJ2-5; TRBD1 matches at 9 bases. CDR1 and CDR2 (germline): SGHTA, FQGNSA. The CDR3 totals 19 residues. V was pared by 6 bases and J by 2 bases, with 19 bases of the junction left unmatched. Here the CDR3 DNA reads TGTGCCAGCAGTCTTACCGGGACAGGGTGGTTGGGACGGCAAGAGACCCAGTACTTC. Amino acid sequence: CASSLTGTGWLGRQETQYF. Supplemented by reference TRBV7-2 and TRBJ2-5, the full variable domain reads GAGVSQSPSNKVTEKGKDVELRCDPISGHTALYWYRQSLGQGLEFLIYFQGNSAPDKSGLPSDRFSAERTGGSVSTLTIQRTQQEDSAVYLCASSLTGTGWLGRQETQYFGPGTRLLVL.

This clonotype was detected only a few times. This chain uses TRBV20-1 with TRBJ2-2; D is uncertain. There are 16 residues in the CDR3. Trimming took 0 bases from V and 1 from J, leaving 12 bases between them. Germline-derived CDR1 and CDR2 are DFQATT and SNEGSKA (reference sequence). DNA of the CDR3: TGCAGTGCTAGAGATCTGTTAGGGCGGAACACCGGGGAGCTGTTTTTT. Protein: CSARDLLGRNTGELFF.

This clonotype was seen only a few times. This chain joins TRBV11-2 and TRBJ2-5; D not resolved. The germline gives CDR1 SGHAT, CDR2 FQNNGV. The CDR3 is made up of 11 amino acids. V was shortened by 8 bases and J by 5 bases, with 9 bases between the two germline ends. In DNA form, the CDR3 reads TGTGCCAGCGAGGTCGTGGAGACCCAGTACTTC. It codes for CASEVVETQYF.

V is TRBV7-2 and J is TRBJ2-3; 12 nucleotides match TRBD2. Germline V gene sequence: CDR1 SGHTA, CDR2 FQGNSA. The V gene end was trimmed by 5 bases and the J gene end by 1 base; junction bases not matched to a gene: 7. CDR3 size: 17 residues. The CDR3 DNA reads TGTGCCAGCAGCCTGTGGACTAGCGGGGACCGCACAGATACGCAGTATTTT. This sequence encodes CASSLWTSGDRTDTQYF.

This chain connects TRBV7-8 to TRBJ2-4; 7 nucleotides align to TRBD2. The CDR3 consists of 13 residues. After removal of 5 bases from V and 11 bases from J, the junction contained 9 bases not matched to a gene. CDR1 SGHVS and CDR2 FQNEAQ come from the germline V gene. The CDR3 spells CASSSSGGSLQYF. The CDR3 region has the DNA TGTGCCAGCAGCAGTAGCGGCGGGAGCCTTCAGTACTTC.

In DNA form, the CDR3 reads TGTGCCAGCAGTTCTCCAAGACGGGCCTTCTACGAGCAGTACTTC. Its translation is CASSSPRRAFYEQYF. V is TRBV28 and J is TRBJ2-7, with D unresolved. Germline assignment: CDR1 MDHEN and CDR2 SYDVKM. Trimming removed 4 bases at V and 3 bases at J, with 16 bases between. The CDR3 has 15 residues.

The genes are TRBV4-2 and TRBJ2-1; 8 bases match TRBD2. CDR3 length equals 17 residues. J lost 2 bases, V lost 3 bases, and 9 bases had no gene match. CDR1 LGHNA and CDR2 YNFKEQ come from the germline V gene. The CDR3: CASSQAQREMAYNEQFF. CDR3 nucleotides: TGTGCCAGCAGCCAGGCCCAGCGGGAGATGGCCTACAATGAGCAGTTCTTC.

V is TRBV7-3 and J is TRBJ2-1, with a tentative D call TRBD1 (5 bases). CDR3 length equals 13 residues. In germline, CDR1 is SGHTA, CDR2 FQGTGA. V lost 1 base, J lost 12 bases, and 13 bases lay in between. The CDR3 sequence is CASSLRVWGRQFF. DNA for the CDR3: TGTGCCAGCAGCTTAAGGGTTTGGGGCAGGCAGTTCTTC.

This clonotype was recorded at least ten times. This chain connects TRBV5-1 to TRBJ2-7; the match to TRBD1 covers 7 bases. This CDR3 has 14 amino acids. Germline trimming cut 2 bases from V and 3 bases from J; bases unmatched to any gene: 5. Germline-derived CDR1 and CDR2 are SGHRS and YFSETQ. The CDR3 region is CASSLGGRSYEQYF. CDR3 bases: TGCGCCAGCAGCTTAGGGGGCAGGAGCTACGAGCAGTACTTC.

This chain links TRBV24-1 with TRBJ1-1; no clear D gene. The CDR3 extends over 14 amino acids. CDR1 and CDR2 (germline): KGHDR, SFDVKD. The V and J ends lost 4 bases and 10 bases respectively, with 18 bases between them. The CDR3 sequence is CATSEYPKVGGAFF. Written as DNA, the CDR3 is TGTGCCACCAGTGAATATCCCAAGGTCGGTGGAGCTTTCTTT.

The chain joins TRBV24-1 to TRBJ2-1; 16 bases are shared with TRBD2. With 4 bases clipped from V and 9 bases from J, the junction kept 5 bases outside the gene matches. CDR3 length: 16 residues. The germline V gene has CDR1 KGHDR and CDR2 SFDVKD. CDR3 sequence: CATSDPGLAGGGEQFF. DNA for the CDR3: TGTGCCACCAGTGACCCGGGACTAGCGGGAGGGGGTGAGCAGTTCTTC.

V usage is TRBV4-1 and J usage is TRBJ2-2; 12 positions match TRBD2. V gave up 0 bases and J gave up 0 bases; unmatched junction bases: 11. In germline, CDR1 is MGHRA, CDR2 YSYEKL. This CDR3 is 21 amino acids long. The CDR3 region is CASSQEGRTSGNLANTGELFF. The CDR3 DNA reads TGCGCCAGCAGCCAAGAGGGTAGGACTAGCGGGAACCTAGCGAACACCGGGGAGCTGTTTTTT.

The chain uses TRBV12-3 or TRBV12-4 and TRBJ2-1; TRBD2 might be the D (5 bases). The V and J ends lost 6 bases and 2 bases respectively, with 14 bases between them. The CDR3 spans 15 residues. CDR3 sequence: CASRNERIAYNEQFF. In DNA, the CDR3 is TGTGCCAGCAGAAACGAGCGGATAGCCTACAATGAGCAGTTCTTC.

This clonotype was observed many times. This chain connects TRBV20-1 to TRBJ1-5, with TRBD1 as a possible D gene (5 bases). The germline V gene has CDR1 DFQATT and CDR2 SNEGSKA (reference sequence). There are 12 residues in the CDR3. Trimming shortened V by 1 base and J by 4 bases, and 5 bases separated the two germline ends. This CDR3 is CSARGGNQPQHF. The CDR3, as DNA: TGCAGTGCTAGAGGGGGGAATCAGCCCCAGCATTTT.

This clonotype turned up a few times. The chain has TRBV7-8 and TRBJ2-7; D possibly corresponds to TRBD2 (5 bases). V shed 5 bases and J shed 2 bases, with 13 bases lying between them. The germline gives CDR1 SGHVS, CDR2 FQNEAQ. The CDR3 runs 14 residues. CDR3 DNA sequence: TGTGCCAGCAGCCGGTGGACTTCCACCTACGAGCAGTACTTC. Translated: CASSRWTSTYEQYF.

The genes are TRBV9 and TRBJ2-3; tentatively, D is TRBD1 or TRBD2 (7 bases each). Germline V gene data show CDR1 as SGDLS and CDR2 as YYNGEE. The CDR3 extends over 13 amino acids. V was clipped by 4 bases and J by 8 bases, with 14 bases between them. The DNA for the CDR3 is TGTGCCAGCAGCCCAGGGGGGGGCGTTACGCAGTATTTT. Its protein product is CASSPGGGVTQYF.

The table lists this clonotype with a few counts. V usage is TRBV20-1 and J usage is TRBJ2-5, with D perhaps matching TRBD2 (5 bases). From germline, CDR1 is DFQATT and CDR2 SNEGSKA (reference sequence). This CDR3 has 15 residues. Trimming stripped 3 bases from V and 5 bases from J, with 19 bases between. The CDR3: CSARGGSLRGETQYF. DNA for the CDR3: TGCAGTGCTAGGGGTGGGTCACTCCGAGGGGAGACCCAGTACTTC.

This chain joins TRBV29-1 and TRBJ1-1; maybe TRBD1 (6 bases). The germline gives CDR1 SQVTM, CDR2 ANQGSEA. This CDR3 has 12 residues. V was cut by 6 bases and J by 1 base, with 9 bases left in between. DNA for the CDR3: TGCAGCGTGGTACAGGGGAACACTGAAGCTTTCTTT. Translation gives CSVVQGNTEAFF.

The V and J genes are TRBV20-1 and TRBJ2-7, with D possibly being TRBD1 (6 bases). CDR3 length equals 13 residues. The germline V gene encodes CDR1 DFQATT and CDR2 SNEGSKA (reference sequence). Trimming stripped 1 base from V and 2 bases from J, with 9 bases between. The CDR3: CSARGTGTYEQYF. DNA for the CDR3: TGCAGTGCTAGAGGTACAGGGACCTACGAGCAGTACTTC.